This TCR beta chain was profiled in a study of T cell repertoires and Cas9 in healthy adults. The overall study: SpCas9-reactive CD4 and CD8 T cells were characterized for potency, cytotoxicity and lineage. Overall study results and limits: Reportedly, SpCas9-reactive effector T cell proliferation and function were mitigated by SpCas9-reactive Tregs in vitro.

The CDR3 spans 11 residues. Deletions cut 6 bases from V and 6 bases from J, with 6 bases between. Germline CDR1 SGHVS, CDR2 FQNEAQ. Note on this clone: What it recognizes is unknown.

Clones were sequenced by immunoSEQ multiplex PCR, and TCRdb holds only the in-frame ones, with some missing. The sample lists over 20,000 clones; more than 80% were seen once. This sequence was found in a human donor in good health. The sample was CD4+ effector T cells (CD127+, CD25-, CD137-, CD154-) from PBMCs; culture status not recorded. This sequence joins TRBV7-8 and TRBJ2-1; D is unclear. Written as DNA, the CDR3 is TGTGCCAGCAGTCACCTCAATGAGCAGTTCTTC. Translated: CASSHLNEQFF.